Sequencing of this T cell receptor (beta chain) was carried out in a study of cytotoxic CD8 clonotypes in ibrutinib-treated CLL. Profiled with immunoSEQ multiplex PCR; TCRdb holds only in-frame clones, not every one. The data hold about 310,000 clones, with about 77% observed a single time. Unmatched junction bases numbered 5, after V lost 3 bases and J lost 1 base. Per germline, CDR1 LNHDA and CDR2 SQIVND (reference sequence). The CDR3 contains 15 residues. This TCR derives from a human donor with chronic lymphocytic leukemia. The chain uses TRBV19 and TRBJ1-1, with TRBD1 matching over 7 bases. Material: PBMCs, obtained before ibrutinib treatment. CDR3 coding DNA: TGTGCCAGTAGTATTTCCAGACAGGGGAACACTGAAGCTTTCTTT. It yields the protein CASSISRQGNTEAFF.